This TCR beta chain appears in the sequencing data of a study of T-cell memory formation after mild COVID-19. Study context: Largely donor-specific TCR clusters were found.

Overall study results and limits: Cross-reactive memory apparently joined, as some responding clones appeared in pre-infection memory.

TCRdb reprocessed the 5' RACE reads with MiXCR, giving one entry per CDR3 protein. The data hold about 340,000 distinct CDR3 sequences, with under 15% observed a single time. V shed 5 bases, J shed 5 bases, and the junction held 6 bases outside the gene matches. The CDR3 is made up of 14 amino acids. CDR1 is SGHTA and CDR2 is FQGNSA in the germline V gene. This clonotype was detected ten times or more. The antigen remains unidentified. The chain is built from TRBV7-2 and TRBJ2-4; 7 bases map to TRBD2. This TCR was recovered from a man younger than 35 who had mild COVID-19 (a few samples of this study predate the infection). Cell type and time point are not known. The sample taken for sequencing was PBMCs or a T cell subset sorted from them (not recorded which). CDR3 amino acids: CASSPAGLQNIQYF. The CDR3 DNA is TGTGCCAGCAGCCCAGCGGGACTCCAAAACATTCAGTACTTC.